Following are 7 T cell receptor beta chains from one sample sequenced in a study of blood T cell repertoires in COVID-19. The protocol was immunoSEQ multiplex PCR, while the TCRdb copy is restricted to in-frame clones and leaves out a portion. The table has about 370,000 clones, roughly nine tenths seen once; the top ten hold less than 1.2%. The sequenced material came from PBMCs or T cells enriched from blood (not recorded which). Receptors originate from a man between 18 and 35 years old who had recovered from COVID-19.

V usage is TRBV28 and J usage is TRBJ1-2; D possibly corresponds to TRBD1 (6 bases). The CDR3 spans 11 residues. Germline assignment: CDR1 MDHEN and CDR2 SYDVKM. V lost 7 bases and J 8 bases, leaving 11 bases between the germline ends. CDR3 sequence (DNA): TGTGCCAGCAAGCGGGGGCGAGGCTACACCTTC. Its protein product is CASKRGRGYTF.

This clone has just a few counts. This chain connects TRBV7-9 to TRBJ2-7, with 7 nucleotides matching TRBD1. V lost 5 bases, J lost 7 bases, and 14 bases stayed unmatched. The CDR3 has 15 residues. The germline gives CDR1 SEHNR, CDR2 FQNEAQ (reference sequence). This CDR3 is CASSLERQGIGEQYF. The CDR3 DNA follows: TGTGCCAGCAGCCTAGAAAGACAGGGTATCGGTGAGCAGTACTTC.

This clone was recorded a few times. The V and J genes are TRBV19 and TRBJ2-6; a weak D match, TRBD1 (5 bases). Trimming removed 11 bases from V and 4 bases from J, with 15 bases in between. Germline CDR1 LNHDA, CDR2 SQIVND (reference sequence). The CDR3 contains 14 residues. The CDR3 DNA sequence: TGTGCCTGGAAGGACAATTCCGGGGCCAACGTCCTGACTTTC. Protein product: CAWKDNSGANVLTF.

V and J are TRBV30 and TRBJ2-1, with D perhaps matching TRBD2 (5 bases). Trimming shortened V by 3 bases and J by 1 base, and 19 bases separated the two germline ends. Germline values: CDR1 GTSNPN, CDR2 SVGIG (reference sequence). This CDR3 contains 17 residues. The CDR3 reads CAWSAPRLAVSYNEQFF. The CDR3 DNA reads TGTGCCTGGAGCGCCCCCCGGCTAGCTGTATCCTACAATGAGCAGTTCTTC. The full variable domain, in which reference TRBV30 and TRBJ2-1 provide the parts outside the CDR3, is SQTIHQWPATLVQPVGSPLSLECTVEGTSNPNLYWYRQAAGRGLQLLFYSVGIGQISSEVPQNLSASRPQDRQFILSSKKLLLSDSGFYLCAWSAPRLAVSYNEQFFGPGTRLTVL.

This chain joins TRBV14 and TRBJ2-7; weak D call: TRBD1 (6 bases). V shed 3 bases and J shed 3 bases, with 15 bases lying between them. Germline loops: CDR1 SGHDN, CDR2 FVKESK. This CDR3 has 15 amino acids. The CDR3 nucleotides are TGTGCCAGCAGCCAGTCCCGGGACACAAACTACGAGCAGTACTTC. Translating it yields CASSQSRDTNYEQYF.

The chain combines TRBV5-4 with TRBJ2-2; 14 bases match TRBD2. Unmatched junction bases numbered 5, after V lost 4 bases and J lost 3 bases. This CDR3 is built from 17 residues. The germline V gene has CDR1 SGHNT and CDR2 YYREEE (reference sequence). The CDR3 bases are TGTGCCAGCAGCCCCGGGACTAGCGGGAGAGACACCGGGGAGCTGTTTTTT. Translation: CASSPGTSGRDTGELFF. Using reference TRBV5-4 and TRBJ2-2 for the parts outside the CDR3, the full variable domain is ETGVTQSPTHLIKTRGQQVTLRCSSQSGHNTVSWYQQALGQGPQFIFQYYREEENGRGNFPPRFSGLQFPNYSSELNVNALELDDSALYLCASSPGTSGRDTGELFFGEGSRLTVL.

The chain is built from TRBV12-5 and TRBJ1-2; D might be TRBD1 (5 bases). CDR1 and CDR2 (germline): LGHNT, FRNRAP. CDR3 size: 18 residues. The V end was cut by 0 bases, the J end by 4 bases, with 21 bases between. This CDR3 is CASGLVLGGTRIAYGYTF. CDR3 in DNA: TGTGCTAGTGGTTTGGTACTCGGGGGAACACGAATCGCCTATGGCTACACCTTC.